These 26 T cell receptor beta chains share one sample of origin, sequenced in a study of cytomegalovirus exposure and HLA in healthy donors. PCR used 60 Vbeta primers and 13 Jbeta primers. TCRdb keeps only in-frame clones here, not all; method: immunoSEQ multiplex PCR. The data hold over 200,000 clones, with just under 70% observed a single time. Source material: PBMCs. Source of these receptors: a man aged 35-49 years in good health and CMV-seropositive.

This chain connects TRBV15 to TRBJ1-1; 10 nucleotides agree with TRBD1. Unmatched junction bases numbered 4, after V lost 0 bases and J lost 6 bases. The CDR3 has 15 residues. Germline loops: CDR1 LNHNV, CDR2 YYDKDF (reference sequence). The CDR3 nucleotides read TGTGCCACCAGCAGAGATGGACAGGGGGTTGCTGAAGCTTTCTTT. It is translated as CATSRDGQGVAEAFF.

This chain uses TRBV29-1 with TRBJ2-2, with 8 bases fitting TRBD1. The CDR3 totals 16 residues. CDR1 SQVTM and CDR2 ANQGSEA come from the germline V gene. V dropped 7 bases and J dropped 7; count of bases not matched to a gene: 17. CDR3 protein: CSADLGTGARSGELFF. In DNA form, the CDR3 reads TGCAGCGCCGATTTAGGGACAGGAGCCCGCAGCGGGGAGCTGTTTTTT.

The J gene is TRBJ2-5, the V gene TRBV7-8, with 13 bases fitting TRBD2. The V segment lost 4 bases and the J segment 0 bases; nucleotides outside the gene matches: 14. The CDR3 contains 20 residues. The germline gives CDR1 SGHVS, CDR2 FQNEAQ. Written as DNA, the CDR3 is TGTGCCAGCAGCTACAACCCAACCGGGACTAGCGGGAAGTACCAAGAGACCCAGTACTTC. This translates into CASSYNPTGTSGKYQETQYF.

The rearrangement uses TRBV25-1 and TRBJ2-7, with D possibly matching TRBD1 (5 bases). Per the germline V gene, CDR1 is MGHDK and CDR2 is SYGVNS. The germline V and J ends were trimmed by 5 bases and 2 bases, with 10 bases remaining between them. The CDR3 spans 13 residues. The CDR3 DNA reads as TGTGCCAGCAGTCCTGCAGGGCCCTACGAGCAGTACTTC. Translated: CASSPAGPYEQYF.

At least ten counts were recorded for this clone. The rearrangement joins TRBV6-5 to TRBJ1-5; 7 nucleotides agree with TRBD1. The CDR3 covers 13 residues. Germline-derived CDR1 and CDR2 are MNHEY and SVGAGI. The junction had 4 bases not matched to a gene; V was cut back by 5 bases and J by 6 bases. The CDR3 sequence is CASSGGGAQPQHF. DNA of the CDR3: TGTGCCAGCAGTGGAGGGGGCGCTCAGCCCCAGCATTTT.

The chain links TRBV18 to TRBJ1-1; 9 bases match TRBD1. The CDR3 covers 15 residues. Germline trimming cut 3 bases from V and 1 base from J; bases unmatched to any gene: 3. Germline CDR1 is KGHSH and CDR2 is LQKENI. The chain's CDR3 is CASSPKGQGNTEAFF. In nucleotides, the CDR3 is TGTGCCAGCTCACCGAAGGGACAGGGGAACACTGAAGCTTTCTTT. Filled out from reference TRBV18 and TRBJ1-1, the complete variable domain reads NAGVMQNPRHLVRRRGQEARLRCSPMKGHSHVYWYRQLPEEGLKFMVYLQKENIIDESGMPKERFSAEFPKEGPSILRIQQVVRGDSAAYFCASSPKGQGNTEAFFGQGTRLTVV.

This chain joins TRBV12-5 and TRBJ1-5; 9 bases match TRBD1. CDR1 is LGHNT and CDR2 is FRNRAP in the germline V gene. J was trimmed by 6 bases and V by 2 bases; bases with no gene match: 11. The length of the CDR3 is 17 residues. CDR3 protein: CASGLTPGQGVGQPQHF. The CDR3, as DNA: TGTGCTAGTGGTTTGACCCCGGGACAGGGCGTAGGTCAGCCCCAGCATTTT.

V and J are TRBV2 and TRBJ2-5; tentative D call: TRBD2 (7 bases). CDR3 length equals 13 residues. Germline V gene lookup returns CDR1 SNHLY and CDR2 FYNNEI. Trimming cost V 8 bases and J 1 base, with 11 bases left between them. The chain's CDR3 is CASRGGAQETQYF. In DNA, the CDR3 is TGTGCCAGCCGAGGGGGGGCCCAAGAGACCCAGTACTTC.

This clone was found once. The chain recombines TRBV4-1 with TRBJ1-5, with unresolved D. Trimming took 1 base from V and 4 from J, leaving 20 bases between them. Germline-derived CDR1 and CDR2 are MGHRA and YSYEKL. The CDR3 runs 18 residues. CDR3 region: CASSQGYGGSAANQPQHF. The CDR3 DNA follows: TGCGCCAGCAGCCAAGGGTATGGAGGCAGCGCGGCAAATCAGCCCCAGCATTTT.

The chain couples TRBV27 to TRBJ1-1; D remains ambiguous. The CDR3 is 13 residues long. V was pared by 5 bases and J by 3 bases, with 10 bases between. Per germline, CDR1 MNHEY and CDR2 SMNVEV (reference sequence). The chain's CDR3 is CASSPTVHTEAFF. CDR3 sequence (DNA): TGTGCCAGCAGTCCAACAGTTCACACTGAAGCTTTCTTT.

The chain recombines TRBV7-2 with TRBJ1-3; 7 nucleotides match TRBD1. This CDR3 is built from 14 residues. Germline CDR1 and CDR2: SGHTA and FQGNSA. The V and J ends lost 5 bases and 8 bases, in that order; junction bases with no gene match: 9. Written as DNA, the CDR3 is TGTGCCAGCAGCCTCAGGGGGTCGTTTTACACCATATATTTT. Its translation: CASSLRGSFYTIYF.

This chain uses TRBV15 with TRBJ1-6, with no clear D. From germline, CDR1 is LNHNV and CDR2 YYDKDF (reference sequence). This CDR3 is 16 amino acids long. V lost 1 base and J lost 0, with 7 bases in between. In DNA form, the CDR3 reads TGTGCCACCAGCAGAGCAGGTAGCTCCTATAATTCACCCCTCCACTTT. Residues: CATSRAGSSYNSPLHF. The complete variable domain, with remaining parts taken from reference TRBV15 and TRBJ1-6, reads DAMVIQNPRYQVTQFGKPVTLSCSQTLNHNVMYWYQQKSSQAPKLLFHYYDKDFNNEADTPDNFQSRRPNTSFCFLDIRSPGLGDTAMYLCATSRAGSSYNSPLHFGNGTRLTVT.

This clone was seen once. J is TRBJ2-7 and V is TRBV7-9; no definite D call. The CDR3 extends over 12 amino acids. V shed 3 bases and J shed 7 bases, with 10 bases lying between them. Germline V gene lookup returns CDR1 SEHNR and CDR2 FQNEAQ (reference sequence). The CDR3 protein is CASSFPLLEQYF. The DNA of the CDR3 is TGTGCCAGCAGCTTCCCCCTGCTAGAGCAGTACTTC.

The chain links TRBV4-3 to TRBJ2-5; 7 nucleotides line up with TRBD2. V was clipped by 0 bases and J by 7 bases; unmatched bases: 20. The CDR3 has 19 amino acids. Germline V gives CDR1 LGHNA, CDR2 YSLEER. The CDR3 nucleotides read TGCGCCAGCAGCCAAGATGCAAGCGGGGCCTCACTTGGAGCCTGGACCCAGTACTTC. This gives the protein CASSQDASGASLGAWTQYF.

The V gene is TRBV14, the J gene TRBJ1-2; the D gene is possibly TRBD1 (5 bases). Germline V gene sequence: CDR1 SGHDN, CDR2 FVKESK. The CDR3 runs to 13 residues. Trimming stripped 0 bases from V and 9 bases from J, with 11 bases between. CDR3 in DNA: TGTGCCAGCAGCCAAGATTGGAGGGGCAGCTACACCTTC. It yields the protein CASSQDWRGSYTF.

The gene calls are TRBV5-1 and TRBJ2-7, with 7 bases that match TRBD1. V dropped 3 bases and J dropped 0; count of bases not matched to a gene: 3. From germline, CDR1 is SGHRS and CDR2 YFSETQ. The CDR3 covers 14 residues. The CDR3 here is CASSSDRSSYEQYF. The CDR3 DNA is TGCGCCAGCAGCTCGGACAGGAGCTCCTACGAGCAGTACTTC. The variable domain in full, completed from reference TRBV5-1 and TRBJ2-7, reads KAGVTQTPRYLIKTRGQQVTLSCSPISGHRSVSWYQQTPGQGLQFLFEYFSETQRNKGNFPGRFSGRQFSNSRSEMNVSTLELGDSALYLCASSSDRSSYEQYFGPGTRLTVT.

The chain couples TRBV7-2 to TRBJ1-1, with TRBD1 identical over 7 bases. V lost 5 bases, J lost 4 bases, and 10 bases stayed unmatched. The CDR3 covers 15 residues. Germline lookup yields CDR1 SGHTA and CDR2 FQGNSA. The CDR3 reads CASSTRQGSGTEAFF. CDR3 DNA sequence: TGTGCCAGCAGCACCAGACAGGGTTCGGGCACTGAAGCTTTCTTT. The full variable domain, its missing parts supplied by reference TRBV7-2 and TRBJ1-1, is GAGVSQSPSNKVTEKGKDVELRCDPISGHTALYWYRQSLGQGLEFLIYFQGNSAPDKSGLPSDRFSAERTGGSVSTLTIQRTQQEDSAVYLCASSTRQGSGTEAFFGQGTRLTVV.

This clone was seen a single time. V usage is TRBV10-3 and J usage is TRBJ1-3; a possible D gene is TRBD1 (5 bases). CDR3 length: 13 amino acids. Looked up from germline, CDR1 is ENHRY and CDR2 is SYGVKD. The germline V and J ends were trimmed by 11 bases and 1 base, with 12 bases remaining between them. CDR3 bases: TGTGCCGGGGGGGGACCTTCTGGAAACACCATATATTTT. Protein: CAGGGPSGNTIYF.

The chain uses TRBV19 and TRBJ2-2, with 7 bases matching TRBD2. V lost 7 bases, J lost 6 bases, and 5 bases stayed unmatched. This CDR3 has 13 amino acids. CDR1 is LNHDA and CDR2 is SQIVND in the germline V gene (reference sequence). CDR3 nucleotide sequence: TGTGCCAGTACCTGGCGGGGGTCCGGGGAGCTGTTTTTT. It specifies CASTWRGSGELFF.

This chain uses TRBV14 with TRBJ1-2, with a tentative D call TRBD1 (5 bases). The V end was cut by 4 bases, the J end by 7 bases, with 10 bases between. The germline gives CDR1 SGHDN, CDR2 FVKESK. CDR3 length equals 12 residues. Here the CDR3 DNA reads TGTGCCAGCAGCCCTCGGACATTTGGCTACACCTTC. Protein product: CASSPRTFGYTF.

The count of this clone is one. The rearrangement uses TRBV6-5 and TRBJ2-7; D is undetermined. Germline V gene lookup returns CDR1 MNHEY and CDR2 SVGAGI. V lost 0 bases and J 1 base, leaving 10 bases between the germline ends. The CDR3 loop spans 15 amino acids. The DNA of the CDR3 is TGTGCCAGCAGTTACTCACCGACAAATTCCTACGAGCAGTACTTC. It is translated as CASSYSPTNSYEQYF.

The chain has TRBV15 and TRBJ2-3, with 12 bases that match TRBD2. The CDR3 is made up of 15 amino acids. Per the germline V gene, CDR1 is LNHNV and CDR2 is YYDKDF (reference sequence). J gave up 14 bases and V 8 bases, and 17 bases lay outside the gene matches. The CDR3 loop is CATQLDLAGGRSAYF. The CDR3 bases are TGTGCCACCCAACTTGACCTAGCGGGGGGGCGATCGGCGTATTTT. The entire variable domain, with the rest obtained from reference TRBV15 and TRBJ2-3, is as follows: DAMVIQNPRYQVTQFGKPVTLSCSQTLNHNVMYWYQQKSSQAPKLLFHYYDKDFNNEADTPDNFQSRRPNTSFCFLDIRSPGLGDTAMYLCATQLDLAGGRSAYFGPGTRLTVL.

The chain is built from TRBV5-6 and TRBJ1-3; D perhaps matches TRBD1 (5 bases). CDR1 and CDR2 (germline): SGHDT, YYEEEE. There are 18 residues in the CDR3. The germline V and J ends were trimmed by 5 bases and 0 bases, with 21 bases remaining between them. In nucleotides, the CDR3 is TGTGCCAGCAGAACTACCTCATCGACAGCTGGCTCTGGAAACACCATATATTTT. This encodes CASRTTSSTAGSGNTIYF.

V gene TRBV5-6 combines with J gene TRBJ2-5, with TRBD1 identical over 9 bases. The J call may not be correct, given that the DNA end is closer to TRBJ2-7. Germline V gives CDR1 SGHDT, CDR2 YYEEEE. The CDR3 totals 14 residues. The CDR3 DNA is TGTGCCAGCAGCTGGGGACAGGGTGCCTACGAGCAGTACTTC. This codes for CASSWGQGAYEQYF.

This chain connects TRBV13 to TRBJ1-3, with D possibly TRBD1 on 6 matching bases. V was trimmed by 2 bases and J by 4 bases, leaving 12 bases between them. The germline V gene has CDR1 PRHDT and CDR2 FYEKMQ (reference sequence). The CDR3 sequence is 15 residues long. The CDR3 spells CASSLQGLSGNTIYF. The DNA of the CDR3 is TGTGCCAGCAGCTTACAGGGGTTATCAGGAAACACCATATATTTT.

The chain has TRBV29-1 and TRBJ1-1; D is possibly TRBD1 (5 bases). This CDR3 is 14 amino acids long. The ends were cut back, 5 bases at V and 0 bases at J, with 13 bases in the middle. Germline lookup yields CDR1 SQVTM and CDR2 ANQGSEA. CDR3 nucleotide sequence: TGCAGCGTTATTAGGGGTGGGGTGAACACTGAAGCTTTCTTT. It yields the protein CSVIRGGVNTEAFF.